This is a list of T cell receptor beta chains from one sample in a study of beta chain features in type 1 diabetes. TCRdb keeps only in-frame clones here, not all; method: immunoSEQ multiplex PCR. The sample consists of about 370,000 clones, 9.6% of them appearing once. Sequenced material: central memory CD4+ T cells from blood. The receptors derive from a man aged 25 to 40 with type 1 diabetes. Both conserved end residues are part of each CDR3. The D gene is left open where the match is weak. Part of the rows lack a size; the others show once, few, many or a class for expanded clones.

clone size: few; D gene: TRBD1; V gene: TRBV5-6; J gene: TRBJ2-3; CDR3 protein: CASSPWDSSTDTQYF; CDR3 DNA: TGTGCCAGCAGCCCGTGGGACAGCAGCACAGATACGCAGTATTTT
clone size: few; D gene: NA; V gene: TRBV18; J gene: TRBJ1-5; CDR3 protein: CASSPRQNNQPQHF; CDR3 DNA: TGTGCCAGCTCACCAAGACAGAACAATCAGCCCCAGCATTTT
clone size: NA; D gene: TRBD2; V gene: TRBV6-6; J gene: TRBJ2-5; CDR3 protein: CASSYPGLAGGETQYF; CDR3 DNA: TGTGCCAGCAGTTACCCGGGGCTAGCGGGAGGAGAGACCCAGTACTTC
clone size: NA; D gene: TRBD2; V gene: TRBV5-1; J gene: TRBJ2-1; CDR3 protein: CASSPSSGSGGPGNEQFF; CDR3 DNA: TGCGCCAGCAGCCCCTCTAGCGGGAGTGGTGGGCCGGGAAATGAGCAGTTCTTC
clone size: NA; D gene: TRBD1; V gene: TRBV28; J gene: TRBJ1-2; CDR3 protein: CASRIRRGLGYGYTF; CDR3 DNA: TGTGCCAGCAGAATACGCAGGGGGCTGGGCTATGGCTACACCTTC
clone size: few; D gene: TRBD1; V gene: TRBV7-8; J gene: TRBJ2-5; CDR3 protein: CASSFTDRDETQYF; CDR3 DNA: TGTGCCAGCAGCTTTACCGACAGGGACGAGACCCAGTACTTC
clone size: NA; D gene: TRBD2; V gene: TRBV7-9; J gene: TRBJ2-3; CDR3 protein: CASSQDSGSYVNTQYF; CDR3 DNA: TGTGCCAGCAGCCAAGACAGCGGGAGTTACGTAAATACGCAGTATTTT
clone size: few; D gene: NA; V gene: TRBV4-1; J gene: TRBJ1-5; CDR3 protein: CASSQAGLSNQPQHF; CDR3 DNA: TGCGCCAGCAGCCAAGCCGGCCTTAGCAATCAGCCCCAGCATTTT
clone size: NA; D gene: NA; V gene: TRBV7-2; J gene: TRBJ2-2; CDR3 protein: CASSSGRELFF; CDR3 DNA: TGTGCCAGCAGCTCAGGGAGGGAGCTGTTTTTT
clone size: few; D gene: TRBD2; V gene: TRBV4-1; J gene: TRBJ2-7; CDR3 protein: CASSQGGGRSYEQYF; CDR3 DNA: TGCGCCAGCAGCCAAGGGGGGGGTAGGTCCTACGAGCAGTACTTC
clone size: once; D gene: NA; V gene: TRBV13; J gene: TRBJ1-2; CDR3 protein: CASSTGTSGYTF; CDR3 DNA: TGTGCCAGCAGTACCGGGACAAGCGGCTACACCTTC
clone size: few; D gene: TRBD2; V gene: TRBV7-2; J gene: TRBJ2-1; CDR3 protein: CASSLRTSAHNEQFF; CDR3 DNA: TGTGCCAGCAGCCTCAGGACTAGCGCCCACAATGAGCAGTTCTTC
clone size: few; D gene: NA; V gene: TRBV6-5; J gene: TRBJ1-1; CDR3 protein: CASSSGSMNTEAFF; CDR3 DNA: TGTGCCAGCAGCTCAGGGAGCATGAACACTGAAGCTTTCTTT
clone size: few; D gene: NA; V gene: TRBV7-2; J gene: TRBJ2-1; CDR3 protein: CASSSRGGVSYNEQFF; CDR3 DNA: TGTGCCAGCAGCTCGAGAGGCGGGGTCTCCTACAATGAGCAGTTCTTC
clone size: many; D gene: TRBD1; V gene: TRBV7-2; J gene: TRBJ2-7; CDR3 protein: CASSLEGQGAYEQYF; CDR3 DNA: TGTGCCAGCAGCTTAGAGGGACAGGGAGCCTACGAGCAGTACTTC
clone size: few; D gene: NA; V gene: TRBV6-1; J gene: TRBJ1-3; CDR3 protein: CASSSGSGGNTIYF; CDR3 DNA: TGTGCCAGCTCTAGCGGATCGGGTGGAAACACCATATATTTT
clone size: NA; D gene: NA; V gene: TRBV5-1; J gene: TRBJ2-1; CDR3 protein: CASSSFPGHYNEQFF; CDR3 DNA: TGCGCCAGCAGCTCCTTTCCGGGCCACTACAATGAGCAGTTCTTC
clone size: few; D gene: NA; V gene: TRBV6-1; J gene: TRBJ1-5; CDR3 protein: CASSDNGGDAQPQHF; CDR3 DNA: TGTGCCAGCAGTGATAATGGGGGGGATGCTCAGCCCCAGCATTTT
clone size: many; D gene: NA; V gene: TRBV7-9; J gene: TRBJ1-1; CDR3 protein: CASSPTGGTEAFF; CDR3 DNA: TGTGCCAGCAGCCCGACAGGAGGCACTGAAGCTTTCTTT
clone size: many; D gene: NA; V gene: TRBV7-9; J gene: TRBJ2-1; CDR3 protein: CASSLVLGGEQFF; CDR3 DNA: TGTGCCAGCAGCTTAGTCCTGGGGGGCGAGCAGTTCTTC
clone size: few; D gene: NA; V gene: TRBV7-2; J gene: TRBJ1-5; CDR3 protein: CASSPSGQPQHF; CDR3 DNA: TGTGCCAGCAGCCCCAGCGGTCAGCCCCAGCATTTT
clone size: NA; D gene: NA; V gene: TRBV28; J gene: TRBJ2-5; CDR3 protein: CASSFKGLGETQYF; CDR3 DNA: TGTGCCAGCAGTTTTAAGGGCCTCGGGGAGACCCAGTACTTC
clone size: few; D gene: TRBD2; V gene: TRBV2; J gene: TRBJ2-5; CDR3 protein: CASIPGLAGRKTQYF; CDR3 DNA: TGTGCCAGCATTCCCGGACTAGCGGGAAGAAAGACCCAGTACTTC
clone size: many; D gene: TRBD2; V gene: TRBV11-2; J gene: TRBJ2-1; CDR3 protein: CASSLTLFSGSTGFF; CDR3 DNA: TGTGCCAGCAGCTTAACCCTCTTTAGCGGGAGCACCGGGTTCTTC
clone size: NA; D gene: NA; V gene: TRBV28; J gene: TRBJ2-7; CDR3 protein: CASSVGSYEQYF; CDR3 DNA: TGTGCCAGCAGTGTTGGTTCCTACGAGCAGTACTTC
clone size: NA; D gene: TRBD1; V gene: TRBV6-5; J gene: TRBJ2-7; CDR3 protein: CASSYRDRADEQYF; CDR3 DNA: TGTGCCAGCAGTTACCGGGACAGGGCCGACGAGCAGTACTTC
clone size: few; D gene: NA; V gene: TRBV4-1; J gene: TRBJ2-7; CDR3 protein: CASSQDPADEQYF; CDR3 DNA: TGCGCCAGCAGCCAAGATCCGGCAGACGAGCAGTACTTC
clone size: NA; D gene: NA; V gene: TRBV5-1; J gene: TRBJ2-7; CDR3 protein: CASSETQDYEQYF; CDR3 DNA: TGCGCCAGCAGCGAGACTCAGGACTACGAGCAGTACTTC
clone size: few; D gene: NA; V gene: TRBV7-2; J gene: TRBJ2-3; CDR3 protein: CASSLGGVRTDTQYF; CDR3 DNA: TGTGCCAGCAGCTTAGGAGGGGTGCGCACAGATACGCAGTATTTT
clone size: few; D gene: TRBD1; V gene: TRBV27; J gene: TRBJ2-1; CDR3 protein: CASSWDSSSYNEQFF; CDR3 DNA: TGTGCCAGCAGTTGGGACAGTAGCTCCTACAATGAGCAGTTCTTC
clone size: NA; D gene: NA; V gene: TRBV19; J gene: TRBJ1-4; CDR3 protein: CASSRGGQDEKLFF; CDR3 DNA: TGTGCCAGTAGTAGGGGGGGCCAGGATGAAAAACTGTTTTTT
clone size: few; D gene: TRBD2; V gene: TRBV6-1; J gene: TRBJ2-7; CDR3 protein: CASRREGSYEQYF; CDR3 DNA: TGTGCCAGCAGGCGGGAGGGCTCCTACGAGCAGTACTTC